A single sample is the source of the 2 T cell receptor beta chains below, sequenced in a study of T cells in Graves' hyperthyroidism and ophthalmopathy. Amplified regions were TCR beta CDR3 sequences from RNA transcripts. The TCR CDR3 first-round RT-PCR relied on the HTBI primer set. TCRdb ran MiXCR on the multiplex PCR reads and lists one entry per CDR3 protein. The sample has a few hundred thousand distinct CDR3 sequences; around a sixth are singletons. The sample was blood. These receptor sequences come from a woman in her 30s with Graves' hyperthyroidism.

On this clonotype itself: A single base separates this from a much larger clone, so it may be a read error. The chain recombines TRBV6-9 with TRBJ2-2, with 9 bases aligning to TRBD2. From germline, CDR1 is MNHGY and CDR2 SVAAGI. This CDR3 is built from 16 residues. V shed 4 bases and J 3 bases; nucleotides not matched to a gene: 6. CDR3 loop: CASSLAGEPHTGELFF. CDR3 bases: TGTGCCAGCAGTTTAGCGGGAGAGCCGCACACCGGGGAGCTGTTTTTT.

The CDR3 sequence: CASSGGGRRTEAFF. CDR3 DNA: TGTGCCAGCAGTGGCGGGGGGAGGAGGACTGAAGCTTTCTTT. This chain joins TRBV2 and TRBJ1-1; D may be TRBD1 (5 bases). The V and J ends lost 4 bases and 5 bases respectively, with 14 bases between them. In germline, CDR1 is SNHLY, CDR2 FYNNEI. The CDR3 spans 14 residues. Together with reference TRBV2 and TRBJ1-1, the CDR3 gives the full variable domain: EPEVTQTPSHQVTQMGQEVILRCVPISNHLYFYWYRQILGQKVEFLVSFYNNEISEKSEIFDDQFSVERPDGSNFTLKIRSTKLEDSAMYFCASSGGGRRTEAFFGQGTRLTVV.